Included here is one TCR beta chain sequence, with context. These data come from a study of T cell changes during pregnancy in multiple sclerosis. The table came from immunoSEQ multiplex PCR; TCRdb's copy has only in-frame clones and leaves some out. The repertoire holds about 93,000 clones, with 92% as singletons. Germline CDR1 and CDR2: SGDLS and YYNGEE. The CDR3 is 14 amino acids. The V end lost 4 bases, the J end lost 8 bases, and 16 bases lay between the germline ends. The chain joins TRBV9 to TRBJ1-3; D is undetermined. The TCR comes from a female donor with multiple sclerosis, enrolled in a pregnancy study. Sequences were derived from peripheral blood, sampled after pregnancy. The CDR3 DNA sequence: TGTGCCAGCAGCCCTCAGACAAGAATGGACACCATATATTTT. Protein sequence: CASSPQTRMDTIYF.